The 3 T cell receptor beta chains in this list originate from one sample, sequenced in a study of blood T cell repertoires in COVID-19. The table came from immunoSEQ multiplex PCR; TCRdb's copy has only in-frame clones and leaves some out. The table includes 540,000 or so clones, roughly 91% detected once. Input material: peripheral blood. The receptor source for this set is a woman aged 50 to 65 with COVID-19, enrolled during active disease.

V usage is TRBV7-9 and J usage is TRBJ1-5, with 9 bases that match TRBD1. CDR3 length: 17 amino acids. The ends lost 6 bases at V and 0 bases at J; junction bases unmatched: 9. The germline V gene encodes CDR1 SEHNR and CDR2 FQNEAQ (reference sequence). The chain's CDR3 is CASSHTGGPYSNQPQHF. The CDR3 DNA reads TGTGCCAGCAGTCATACAGGGGGCCCCTATAGCAATCAGCCCCAGCATTTT. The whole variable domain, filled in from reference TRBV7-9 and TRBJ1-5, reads DTGVSQNPRHKITKRGQNVTFRCDPISEHNRLYWYRQTLGQGPEFLTYFQNEAQLEKSRLLSDRFSAERPKGSFSTLEIQRTEQGDSAMYLCASSHTGGPYSNQPQHFGDGTRLSIL.

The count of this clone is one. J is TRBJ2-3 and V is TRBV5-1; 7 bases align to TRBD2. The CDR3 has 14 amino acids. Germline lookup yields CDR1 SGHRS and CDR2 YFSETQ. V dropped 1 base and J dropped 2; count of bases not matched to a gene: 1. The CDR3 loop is CASSLKRDTDTQYF. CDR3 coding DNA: TGCGCCAGCAGCTTGAAGCGGGACACAGATACGCAGTATTTT.

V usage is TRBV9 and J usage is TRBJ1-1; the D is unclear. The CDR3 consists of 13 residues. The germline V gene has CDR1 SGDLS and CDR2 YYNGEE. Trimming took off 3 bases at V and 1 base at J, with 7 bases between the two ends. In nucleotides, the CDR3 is TGTGCCAGCAGCGCGAGGGAGAACACTGAAGCTTTCTTT. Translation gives CASSARENTEAFF.